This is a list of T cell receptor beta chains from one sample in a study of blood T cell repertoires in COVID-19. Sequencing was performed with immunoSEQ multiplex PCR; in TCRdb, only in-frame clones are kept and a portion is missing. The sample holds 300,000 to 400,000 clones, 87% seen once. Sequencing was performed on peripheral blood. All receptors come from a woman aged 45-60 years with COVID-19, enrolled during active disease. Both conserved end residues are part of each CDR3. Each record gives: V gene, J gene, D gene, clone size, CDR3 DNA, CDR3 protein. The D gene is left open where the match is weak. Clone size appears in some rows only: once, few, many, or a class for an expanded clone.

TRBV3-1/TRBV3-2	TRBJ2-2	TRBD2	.	TGTGCCAGCAGCCATACTCCCGGGACTAGCTACGGGGAGCTGTTTTTT	CASSHTPGTSYGELFF
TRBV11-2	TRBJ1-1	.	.	TGTGCCAGCAGCTTAGGTCCGTCGAACACTGAAGCTTTCTTT	CASSLGPSNTEAFF
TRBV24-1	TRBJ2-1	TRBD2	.	TGTGCCACCAGTGACAATGCACTCGGGAGGGCTTACAATGAGCAGTTCTTC	CATSDNALGRAYNEQFF
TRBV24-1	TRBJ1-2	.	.	TGTGCCACCAGTGAGCCACTTTCCGGGACACAAGCTAACTATGGCTACACCTTC	CATSEPLSGTQANYGYTF
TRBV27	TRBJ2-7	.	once	TGTGCCAGCAGTTTCTTGGTACGAGGAGTCTCCTACGAGCAGTACTTC	CASSFLVRGVSYEQYF
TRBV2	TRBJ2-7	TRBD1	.	TGTGCCAGCAGACTCCGGGACAGGACCTACGAGCAGTACTTC	CASRLRDRTYEQYF
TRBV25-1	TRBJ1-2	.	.	TGTGCCAGCAGTTTGGACACCCGAGCAAACTATGGCTACACCTTC	CASSLDTRANYGYTF
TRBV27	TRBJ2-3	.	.	TGTGCCAGCAGTTTCGGGGATAGGACAGATACGCAGTATTTT	CASSFGDRTDTQYF
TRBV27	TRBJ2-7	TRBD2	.	TGTGCCAGCAGTTTAGGGGGGGGCGAGCAGTACTTC	CASSLGGGEQYF
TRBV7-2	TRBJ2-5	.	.	TGTGCCAGCAGCTTAGAAGGCGGGTCCTACCGGGCCCAGTACTTC	CASSLEGGSYRAQYF
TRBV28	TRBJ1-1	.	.	TGTGCCAGCAGTTTCGGTGGCACTGAAGCTTTCTTT	CASSFGGTEAFF
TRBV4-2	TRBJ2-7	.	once	TGTGCCAGCAGCCAAGAGACTACCCAGGAGCAGTACTTC	CASSQETTQEQYF
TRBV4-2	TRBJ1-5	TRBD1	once	TGTGCCAGCAGCCAAGGGACAGGAAATCAGCCCCAGCATTTT	CASSQGTGNQPQHF
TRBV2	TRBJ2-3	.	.	TGTGCCAGCAGAGGACTTAACACAGATACGCAGTATTTT	CASRGLNTDTQYF
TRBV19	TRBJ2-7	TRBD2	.	TGTGCCAGTAGTATCGCTAGCGGGAGGGGGAACGAGCAGTACTTC	CASSIASGRGNEQYF
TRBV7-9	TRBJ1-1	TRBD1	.	TGTGCCAGCAGCTTCCCAGGGGGATGGGACACTGAAGCTTTCTTT	CASSFPGGWDTEAFF
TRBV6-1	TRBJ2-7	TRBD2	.	TGTGCCAGCAGTGCCGAAATGACTAGCGGGATCCCCTACGAGCAGTACTTC	CASSAEMTSGIPYEQYF
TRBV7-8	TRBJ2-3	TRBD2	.	TGTGCCAGCAGCTTGGCCGGGACTAGCGGGAGGGCAGATACGCAGTATTTT	CASSLAGTSGRADTQYF
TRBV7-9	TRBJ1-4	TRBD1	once	TGTGCCAGCAACCAGGGACAGGGGTTAAGAAAACTGTTTTTT	CASNQGQGLRKLFF
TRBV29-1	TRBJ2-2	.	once	TGCAGCGTCGTCGTATGGCCGAACACCGGGGAGCTGTTTTTT	CSVVVWPNTGELFF
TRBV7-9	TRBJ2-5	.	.	TGTGCCAGCAGACTATGGGAGACCCAGTACTTC	CASRLWETQYF
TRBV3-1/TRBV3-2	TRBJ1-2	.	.	TGTGCCAGCAGCCACTCAACGGTTTTTGGGGGCACTAACTATGGCTACACCTTC	CASSHSTVFGGTNYGYTF
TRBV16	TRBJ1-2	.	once	TGTGCCAGCAGCGACATAAGGGGACTCGTCTCCAGGAACTATGGCTACACCTTC	CASSDIRGLVSRNYGYTF
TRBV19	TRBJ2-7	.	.	TGTGCCTCGGGGCGGGACCACACCTACGAGCAGTACTTC	CASGRDHTYEQYF
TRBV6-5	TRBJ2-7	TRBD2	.	TGTGCCAGCTGGGGTAGCGGGAGTTTCTACGAGCAGTACTTC	CASWGSGSFYEQYF
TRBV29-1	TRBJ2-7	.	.	TGCAGCGTTGAAGATCTTAGGTTCAGGTCCTCCTACGAGCAGTACTTC	CSVEDLRFRSSYEQYF
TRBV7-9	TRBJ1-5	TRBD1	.	TGTGCCAGCAGCTTTGGGGACAGGGGACACAATCAGCCCCAGCATTTT	CASSFGDRGHNQPQHF
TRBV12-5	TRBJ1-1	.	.	TGTGCTAGTGGTAAGGACTGGGGGGCTGAAGCTTTCTTT	CASGKDWGAEAFF
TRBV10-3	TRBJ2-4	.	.	TGTGCCATCAGTGCTACTAGTTTCTCCGAGGACATTCAGTACTTC	CAISATSFSEDIQYF
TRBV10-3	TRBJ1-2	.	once	TGTGCCATCAGTGCAATGGAGGGACGCAGGTTAGCTAACTATGGCTACACCTTC	CAISAMEGRRLANYGYTF
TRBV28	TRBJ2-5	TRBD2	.	TGTGCCAGCAGGGGACTAGCCCAAGAGACCCAGTACTTC	CASRGLAQETQYF
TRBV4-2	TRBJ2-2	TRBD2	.	TGTGCCAGCAGCGGGCGTAGCGGGACTAACACCGGGGAGCTGTTTTTT	CASSGRSGTNTGELFF
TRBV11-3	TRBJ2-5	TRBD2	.	TGTGCCAGCAGCTTATCGAACCCGGGAGGAGAGACCCAGTACTTC	CASSLSNPGGETQYF
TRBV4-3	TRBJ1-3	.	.	TGCGCCAGCAGCCAAGACAGTTTCGGAAACACCATATATTTT	CASSQDSFGNTIYF
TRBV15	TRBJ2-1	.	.	TGTGCCACCAGCAGAGATCAAACAGAGGGCCTAAATGAGCAGTTCTTC	CATSRDQTEGLNEQFF
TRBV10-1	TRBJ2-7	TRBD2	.	TGCGCCAGCAGTGGGACTAGCGGGGCCTACGAGCAGTACTTC	CASSGTSGAYEQYF
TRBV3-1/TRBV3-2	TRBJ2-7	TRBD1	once	TGTGCCAGCAGCCCGGGACAGGGGGCGGGCGAGCAGTACTTC	CASSPGQGAGEQYF
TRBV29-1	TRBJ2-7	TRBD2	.	TGCAGCGCCTACGGGACTAGCGGGAGTCGTGAGCAGTACTTC	CSAYGTSGSREQYF
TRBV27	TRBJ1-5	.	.	TGTGCCAGCAGTTTTAACGGACTACACAATCAGCCCCAGCATTTT	CASSFNGLHNQPQHF
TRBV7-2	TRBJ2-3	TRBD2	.	TGTGCCAGCAGCTCAGTAACGGGAGGCCAGAACACAGATACGCAGTATTTT	CASSSVTGGQNTDTQYF
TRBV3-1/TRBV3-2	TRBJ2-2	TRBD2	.	TGTGCCAGCACCCGGACTAGCGGGTTAACCGGGGAGCTGTTTTTT	CASTRTSGLTGELFF
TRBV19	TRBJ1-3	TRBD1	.	TGTGCCAGTAGAACCCACCGGGACAGTCTTTCCGGAAGCTCTGGAAACACCATATATTTT	CASRTHRDSLSGSSGNTIYF
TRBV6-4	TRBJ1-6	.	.	TGTGCCAGCAGTCCAGGGACATCTTATAATTCACCCCTCCACTTT	CASSPGTSYNSPLHF
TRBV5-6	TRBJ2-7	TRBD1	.	TGTGCCAGCAGTCAGGGGGCCTACGAGCAGTACTTC	CASSQGAYEQYF
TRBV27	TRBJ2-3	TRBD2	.	TGTGCCAGCAGTTTACTTAAGACTAGCGCGCAGCTTCTCACAGATACGCAGTATTTT	CASSLLKTSAQLLTDTQYF
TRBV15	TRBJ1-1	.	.	TGTGCCACCAGCAGAGTACGGGCGGGGGTTATGAACACTGAAGCTTTCTTT	CATSRVRAGVMNTEAFF
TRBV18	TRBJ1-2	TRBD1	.	TGTGCCAGCTCACAGACAGGGGTCGGTAATGTCTATGGCTACACCTTC	CASSQTGVGNVYGYTF
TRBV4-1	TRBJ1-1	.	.	TGCGCCAGCAGCCAAGATTCTCGGGGAGGTGGGGCTTTCTTT	CASSQDSRGGGAFF
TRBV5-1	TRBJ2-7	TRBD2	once	TGCGCCAGCAGCGGGGGACTAGCGGGAGGGACCCACGAGCAGTACTTC	CASSGGLAGGTHEQYF
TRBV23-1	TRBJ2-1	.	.	TGCGCCAGCAGAAAACGGGACTCACGAAGCTCCTACAATGAGCAGTTCTTC	CASRKRDSRSSYNEQFF
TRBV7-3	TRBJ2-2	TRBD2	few	TGTGCCAGCAGCTTAAAGCCAAAACTAGCGGGAGTCCCCGGGGAGCTGTTTTTT	CASSLKPKLAGVPGELFF
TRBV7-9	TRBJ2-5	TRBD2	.	TGTGCCAGCGTCAGCGGGGCCCAGTACTTC	CASVSGAQYF
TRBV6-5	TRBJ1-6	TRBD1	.	TGTGCCAGCAGTCGGACAGGGTGGGACTCACCCCTCCACTTT	CASSRTGWDSPLHF
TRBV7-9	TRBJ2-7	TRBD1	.	TGTGCCAGCAGATCCACCGGGACAGGGTTACACGAGCAGTACTTC	CASRSTGTGLHEQYF